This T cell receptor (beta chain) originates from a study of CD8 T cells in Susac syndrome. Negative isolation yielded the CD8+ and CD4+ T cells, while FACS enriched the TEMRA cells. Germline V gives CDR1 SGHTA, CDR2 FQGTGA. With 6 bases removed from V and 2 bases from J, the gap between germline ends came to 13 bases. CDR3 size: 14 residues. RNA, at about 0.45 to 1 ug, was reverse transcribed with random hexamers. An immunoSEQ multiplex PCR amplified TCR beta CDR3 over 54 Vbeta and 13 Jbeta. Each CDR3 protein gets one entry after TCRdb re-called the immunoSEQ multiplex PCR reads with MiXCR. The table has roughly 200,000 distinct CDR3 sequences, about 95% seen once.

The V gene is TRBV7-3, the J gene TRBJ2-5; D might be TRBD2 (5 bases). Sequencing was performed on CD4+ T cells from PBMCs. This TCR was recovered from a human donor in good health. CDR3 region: CASSRGSLQETQYF. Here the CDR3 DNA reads TGTGCCAGCAGTAGAGGGTCCCTTCAAGAGACCCAGTACTTC.